The clone carrying this T cell receptor (beta chain) was seen only once. The protocol was immunoSEQ multiplex PCR, while the TCRdb copy is restricted to in-frame clones and leaves out a portion. Of roughly 460,000 clones listed, roughly 89% were seen once; the top ten hold around 0.92%. Recruited during active infection, patients (from Seattle) were subsequently followed longitudinally. The data belong to a study of blood T cell repertoires in COVID-19. Background on the study: Sources were T cells, B-cell-depleted T cells, or PBMCs; the material itself was cDNA or gDNA.

This receptor was obtained from a man younger than 35 with COVID-19, enrolled during active disease. Sequencing used peripheral blood.

The CDR3 sequence: CASSLQGLQGPLHF. The CDR3 DNA reads TGTGCCAGCAGCCTACAGGGTCTCCAAGGACCCCTCCACTTT. The V and J genes are TRBV5-8 and TRBJ1-6, with D perhaps TRBD1 (6 bases). Trimming took off 4 bases at V and 12 bases at J, with 17 bases between the two ends. Germline loops: CDR1 SGHTS, CDR2 YDEGEE. The CDR3 is 14 residues long.